The 15 T cell receptor beta chains in this list originate from one sample, sequenced in a study of shared clonotypes between healthy human individuals. Data came from immunoSEQ multiplex PCR; TCRdb stores just in-frame clones and leaves some out. The table has about 600,000 clones, 95% to 96% seen once. The naive CD8 subset, CD45RO-negative cells positively selected for CCR7, excluded terminally differentiated effector memory CD45RA+ cells. What was sequenced was naive CD8+ T cells sorted from blood. All receptors derive from a woman between 25 and 40 years old in good health.

This chain links TRBV9 with TRBJ2-7; possible D gene TRBD2, 5 bases. The germline V gene encodes CDR1 SGDLS and CDR2 YYNGEE. The V end was cut by 7 bases, the J end by 0 bases, with 14 bases between. This CDR3 contains 14 residues. The CDR3 DNA reads TGTGCCAGCTCCCTCGCGGGCCGCTCCTACGAGCAGTACTTC. It translates to CASSLAGRSYEQYF. The full variable domain, with the rest looked up from reference TRBV9 and TRBJ2-7, is DSGVTQTPKHLITATGQRVTLRCSPRSGDLSVYWYQQSLDQGLQFLIQYYNGEERAKGNILERFSAQQFPDLHSELNLSSLELGDSALYFCASSLAGRSYEQYFGPGTRLTVT.

V gene TRBV7-9 combines with J gene TRBJ2-5; 8 nucleotides align to TRBD1. With 5 bases clipped from V and 5 bases from J, the junction kept 7 bases outside the gene matches. This CDR3 is 14 amino acids long. CDR1 is SEHNR, CDR2 FQNEAQ, per germline (reference sequence). CDR3: CASSHDQGAETQYF. CDR3 nucleotides: TGTGCCAGCAGCCACGACCAGGGGGCGGAGACCCAGTACTTC.

The V call is TRBV10-3, the J call TRBJ1-2; D may be TRBD1 (5 bases). The germline gives CDR1 ENHRY, CDR2 SYGVKD. V gave up 0 bases and J gave up 6 bases, with 14 bases separating them. This CDR3 comprises 15 residues. The CDR3 region has the DNA TGTGCCATCAGTGAGTCGGGGACGGGTAGCGATGGCTACACCTTC. It encodes CAISESGTGSDGYTF.

The chain couples TRBV28 to TRBJ1-3; D not certain. Germline V gene sequence: CDR1 MDHEN, CDR2 SYDVKM. CDR3 size: 14 residues. V lost 3 bases and J lost 0, with 6 bases in between. In DNA, the CDR3 is TGTGCCAGCAGTTTGGGGTACTCTGGAAACACCATATATTTT. Protein: CASSLGYSGNTIYF.

The gene calls are TRBV5-6 and TRBJ1-2; no definite D call. This CDR3 spans 15 amino acids. Deletions cut 2 bases from V and 0 bases from J, with 11 bases between. Germline assignment: CDR1 SGHDT and CDR2 YYEEEE. CDR3 sequence (DNA): TGTGCCAGCAGCTTTGGCTCCGACCCTAACTATGGCTACACCTTC. This sequence encodes CASSFGSDPNYGYTF.

This sequence joins TRBV9 and TRBJ2-1; D might be TRBD2 (6 bases). Between the trimmed V and J ends, which lost 2 bases and 2 bases, there was a span of 14 bases. The CDR3 is 16 amino acids. CDR1 SGDLS and CDR2 YYNGEE come from the germline V gene. CDR3 in amino acids: CASSVRSRGTYNEQFF. The CDR3 DNA is TGTGCCAGCAGCGTGAGGTCTCGCGGGACCTACAATGAGCAGTTCTTC.

This clone was observed once. The rearrangement joins TRBV6-5 to TRBJ1-1; D is ambiguous. The germline V gene encodes CDR1 MNHEY and CDR2 SVGAGI. The CDR3 is 11 amino acids. Trimming removed 3 bases at V and 7 bases at J, with 6 bases between. CDR3 bases: TGTGCCAGCAGTTATAAGGGTGAAGCTTTCTTT. Amino acids: CASSYKGEAFF.

The gene calls are TRBV7-9 and TRBJ2-1; 8 nucleotides align to TRBD2. J gave up 4 bases and V 5 bases, and 10 bases lay outside the gene matches. The CDR3 is 16 residues long. Per the germline V gene, CDR1 is SEHNR and CDR2 is FQNEAQ (reference sequence). The CDR3 reads CASSGIKRETYNEQFF. The CDR3 region has the DNA TGTGCCAGCAGCGGGATAAAGCGGGAGACTTACAATGAGCAGTTCTTC.

This clone was seen a single time. The chain recombines TRBV19 with TRBJ2-3, with 7 positions matching TRBD1. The junction had 11 bases not matched to a gene; V was cut back by 5 bases and J by 6 bases. The CDR3 extends over 15 amino acids. Germline assignment: CDR1 LNHDA and CDR2 SQIVND (reference sequence). The CDR3 region has the DNA TGTGCCAGTAGTTCCACAGGGGAAGGGGCGGATACGCAGTATTTT. Translation gives CASSSTGEGADTQYF.

V and J are TRBV7-2 and TRBJ2-7; no clear D. The germline V gene encodes CDR1 SGHTA and CDR2 FQGNSA. Trimming stripped 5 bases from V and 5 bases from J, with 7 bases between. The CDR3 has 11 amino acids. The CDR3 here is CASSPSHEQYF. The CDR3 coding sequence is TGTGCCAGCAGCCCAAGCCACGAGCAGTACTTC.

This chain uses TRBV13 with TRBJ2-7, with 8 bases lining up with TRBD1. The CDR3 sequence is 14 residues long. From germline, CDR1 is PRHDT and CDR2 FYEKMQ (reference sequence). V was pared by 4 bases and J by 3 bases, with 5 bases of the junction left unmatched. CDR3 bases: TGTGCCAGCAGCTATACAGGGGGGATCTACGAGCAGTACTTC. It codes for CASSYTGGIYEQYF.

This chain joins TRBV9 and TRBJ2-1, with D possibly matching TRBD1 (5 bases). This CDR3 is built from 15 residues. The germline V gene encodes CDR1 SGDLS and CDR2 YYNGEE. The V end was cut by 4 bases, the J end by 3 bases, with 14 bases between. The CDR3 region is CASSPPDSLYNEQFF. As DNA, the CDR3 is TGTGCCAGCAGCCCGCCCGACAGTCTCTACAATGAGCAGTTCTTC. Complete variable domain (other parts from reference TRBV9 and TRBJ2-1): DSGVTQTPKHLITATGQRVTLRCSPRSGDLSVYWYQQSLDQGLQFLIQYYNGEERAKGNILERFSAQQFPDLHSELNLSSLELGDSALYFCASSPPDSLYNEQFFGPGTRLTVL.

This chain uses TRBV27 with TRBJ2-1, with a weak D call TRBD2 (6 bases). Germline assignment: CDR1 MNHEY and CDR2 SMNVEV (reference sequence). The CDR3 loop spans 16 amino acids. Trimming removed 0 bases at V and 4 bases at J, with 13 bases between. CDR3 DNA sequence: TGTGCCAGCAGTTTATCAGTCTCTGCGGGGTACAATGAGCAGTTCTTC. It is translated as CASSLSVSAGYNEQFF.

This rearrangement joins TRBV27 to TRBJ1-5; 7 nucleotides align to TRBD1. The CDR3 covers 15 residues. Germline trimming cut 5 bases from V and 5 bases from J; bases unmatched to any gene: 9. Looked up from germline, CDR1 is MNHEY and CDR2 is SMNVEV (reference sequence). CDR3 region: CASSRSWDSDQPQHF. CDR3 DNA: TGTGCCAGCAGTCGGTCCTGGGACAGTGATCAGCCCCAGCATTTT.

This clone was seen just once. V gene TRBV7-9 combines with J gene TRBJ2-7; 9 positions match TRBD1. J was trimmed by 0 bases and V by 4 bases; bases with no gene match: 4. Germline-derived CDR1 and CDR2 are SEHNR and FQNEAQ (reference sequence). The CDR3 runs 15 residues. For the CDR3, the DNA is TGTGCCAGCAGCTCAATGGACAGGGGCTCCTACGAGCAGTACTTC. The encoded protein is CASSSMDRGSYEQYF.